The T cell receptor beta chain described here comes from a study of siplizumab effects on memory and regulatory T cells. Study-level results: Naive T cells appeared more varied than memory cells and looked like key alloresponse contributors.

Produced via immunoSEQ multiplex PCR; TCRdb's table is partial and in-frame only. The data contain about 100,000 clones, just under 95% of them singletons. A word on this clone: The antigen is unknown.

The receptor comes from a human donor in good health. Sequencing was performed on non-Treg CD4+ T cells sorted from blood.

CDR3 in DNA: TGTGCCAGAGACTCAGGACCCCTCAGCACAGATACGCAGTATTTT. Its protein product is CARDSGPLSTDTQYF. The chain carries TRBV27 and TRBJ2-3; D gene ambiguous. CDR1 MNHEY and CDR2 SMNVEV come from the germline V gene (reference sequence). Trimming took off 9 bases at V and 0 bases at J, with 16 bases between the two ends. The CDR3 contains 15 residues.